The 23 T cell receptor beta chains presented below share a single source sample, sequenced in a study of T cell changes during pregnancy in multiple sclerosis. The method was immunoSEQ multiplex PCR; TCRdb's version includes in-frame clones alone and lacks a portion of them. The sample records about 71,000 clones, 85% to 95% being singletons. Specimen: peripheral blood, collected in the third trimester of pregnancy. These receptors were obtained from a female donor with multiple sclerosis, enrolled in a pregnancy study.

The chain has TRBV7-9 and TRBJ2-7; 14 bases are shared with TRBD2. The CDR3 covers 16 residues. V shed 7 bases and J 2 bases; nucleotides not matched to a gene: 7. Per the germline V gene, CDR1 is SEHNR and CDR2 is FQNEAQ (reference sequence). This CDR3 is CASTGTSGSVPYEQYF. The CDR3 bases are TGTGCCAGCACCGGGACTAGCGGGAGTGTTCCCTACGAGCAGTACTTC.

The chain employs TRBV25-1 and TRBJ1-2; possible D gene TRBD1, 5 bases. This CDR3 comprises 14 residues. Germline V gives CDR1 MGHDK, CDR2 SYGVNS. The V and J ends lost 3 bases and 4 bases respectively, with 12 bases between them. CDR3 coding DNA: TGTGCCAGCAGTGAGGTACAGGTTGCCTATGGCTACACCTTC. It translates to CASSEVQVAYGYTF.

This clone appeared once. The chain joins TRBV4-1 to TRBJ2-4; 11 bases match TRBD2. After removal of 0 bases from V and 6 bases from J, the junction contained 1 base not matched to a gene. This CDR3 is built from 15 residues. Germline V gene data show CDR1 as MGHRA and CDR2 as YSYEKL. The DNA of the CDR3 is TGCGCCAGCAGCCAAGACGGGACTAGCGGAAACATTCAGTACTTC. It codes for CASSQDGTSGNIQYF.

The gene calls are TRBV5-1 and TRBJ2-2; 7 bases match TRBD1. Germline trimming cut 4 bases from V and 6 bases from J; bases unmatched to any gene: 9. CDR1 and CDR2 (germline): SGHRS, YFSETQ. The CDR3 totals 15 residues. The CDR3 protein is CASSGRQGMAGELFF. Written as DNA, the CDR3 is TGCGCCAGCAGCGGACGACAGGGAATGGCCGGGGAGCTGTTTTTT.

This sequence joins TRBV28 and TRBJ1-2; perhaps TRBD1 as D (6 bases). CDR1 is MDHEN and CDR2 is SYDVKM in the germline V gene. The CDR3 extends over 17 amino acids. Trimming cost V 8 bases and J 6 bases, with 28 bases left between them. The CDR3 DNA sequence: TGTGCCAGCTCCGTGTACCCAGGAGGGGGGGGGCACGATGGCTACACCTTC. Amino acids: CASSVYPGGGGHDGYTF.

The chain joins TRBV4-3 to TRBJ1-1, with unresolved D. V gave up 8 bases and J gave up 11 bases, with 33 bases separating them. Germline values: CDR1 LGHNA, CDR2 YSLEER. The CDR3 spans 17 residues. The CDR3 region is CASPAVIQIPTDPPAFF. The CDR3 DNA is TGCGCCAGCCCGGCAGTCATACAAATCCCGACTGATCCTCCGGCTTTCTTT.

The V call is TRBV4-1, the J call TRBJ1-2; 7 bases align to TRBD1. Germline V gives CDR1 MGHRA, CDR2 YSYEKL. The V segment lost 1 base and the J segment 4 bases; nucleotides outside the gene matches: 6. The CDR3 totals 15 residues. The CDR3: CASSQVPTGVYGYTF. The DNA for the CDR3 is TGCGCCAGCAGCCAAGTACCTACAGGGGTCTATGGCTACACCTTC.

The rearrangement uses TRBV5-1 and TRBJ1-2; 8 bases line up with TRBD1. CDR1 and CDR2 (germline): SGHRS, YFSETQ. V was clipped by 4 bases and J by 13 bases; unmatched bases: 18. The CDR3 covers 15 residues. The CDR3 here is CASSADRVRAAAVTF. DNA of the CDR3: TGCGCCAGCAGCGCGGACAGGGTGAGAGCCGCCGCGGTCACCTTC.

This chain links TRBV11-3 with TRBJ2-1; D is possibly TRBD1 (5 bases). This CDR3 contains 15 residues. The V end was cut by 3 bases, the J end by 1 base, with 10 bases between. CDR1 SGHNT and CDR2 YENEEA come from the germline V gene. CDR3 in DNA: TGTGCCAGCAGCTTGGGGCAGGGATCCTACAATGAGCAGTTCTTC. Its protein is CASSLGQGSYNEQFF.

This chain connects TRBV27 to TRBJ2-2; TRBD2 agrees at 12 bases. Trimming cost V 3 bases and J 7 bases; bases outside gene matches: 6. The V gene's germline CDR1 is MNHEY and CDR2 SMNVEV (reference sequence). This CDR3 contains 16 residues. The CDR3 is CASSFHGLAGHGELFF. The DNA for the CDR3 is TGTGCCAGCAGTTTCCACGGACTAGCGGGACACGGGGAGCTGTTTTTT.

The rearrangement joins TRBV6-1 to TRBJ2-7; 10 bases map to TRBD1. Germline loops: CDR1 MNHNS, CDR2 SASEGT. V trimming: 5 bases; J trimming: 8 bases; junction bases outside the gene matches: 9. CDR3 length equals 14 residues. The CDR3 nucleotides are TGTGCCAGCAGTCCGTCGACAGGGGGCCAGAAGCAGTACTTC. Translated, it gives CASSPSTGGQKQYF.

The chain combines TRBV7-9 with TRBJ1-1; weak D call: TRBD1 (5 bases). This CDR3 spans 14 amino acids. Germline loops: CDR1 SEHNR, CDR2 FQNEAQ (reference sequence). Trimming pared 1 base from V and 8 bases from J, leaving 14 bases between. The CDR3 nucleotides read TGTGCCAGCAGCTTAGGGGGGAGGGCAACGGAAGCTTTCTTT. The encoded protein is CASSLGGRATEAFF.

V and J are TRBV2 and TRBJ2-1, with 13 nucleotides matching TRBD2. This CDR3 is 15 amino acids long. Trimming cost V 6 bases and J 9 bases; bases outside gene matches: 8. Germline values: CDR1 SNHLY, CDR2 FYNNEI. This CDR3 reads CASSGGLAGVGEQFF. The CDR3 DNA reads TGTGCCAGCAGCGGCGGACTAGCGGGAGTTGGTGAGCAGTTCTTC. The whole variable domain, remainder taken from reference TRBV2 and TRBJ2-1, is EPEVTQTPSHQVTQMGQEVILRCVPISNHLYFYWYRQILGQKVEFLVSFYNNEISEKSEIFDDQFSVERPDGSNFTLKIRSTKLEDSAMYFCASSGGLAGVGEQFFGPGTRLTVL.

The rearrangement uses TRBV5-8 and TRBJ2-1; weak D call: TRBD1 (6 bases). The CDR3 sequence is 17 residues long. Germline lookup yields CDR1 SGHTS and CDR2 YDEGEE. Trimming removed 3 bases at V and 0 bases at J, with 16 bases between. CDR3: CASSSIPQGSSYNEQFF. CDR3 DNA: TGTGCCAGCAGCTCTATACCTCAGGGGAGCTCCTACAATGAGCAGTTCTTC.

The chain is built from TRBV25-1 and TRBJ2-3, with TRBD2 matching over 13 bases. This CDR3 region has 18 residues. With V trimmed by 4 bases and J by 0 bases, 7 bases remained unmatched. Germline CDR1 reads MGHDK; CDR2 reads SYGVNS. CDR3 residues: CASSAGLAGVSSTDTQYF. DNA of the CDR3: TGTGCCAGCAGTGCCGGACTAGCGGGAGTTAGTAGCACAGATACGCAGTATTTT.

The chain uses TRBV4-1 and TRBJ2-1; 12 bases are shared with TRBD2. Trimming cost V 8 bases and J 7 bases; bases outside gene matches: 6. Germline assignment: CDR1 MGHRA and CDR2 YSYEKL. The CDR3 is made up of 14 amino acids. CDR3 protein: CASRLAGGSNEQFF. As DNA, the CDR3 is TGCGCCAGCCGCCTAGCGGGAGGGTCGAATGAGCAGTTCTTC.

The chain joins TRBV27 to TRBJ2-3, with a tentative D call TRBD1 (6 bases). Per the germline V gene, CDR1 is MNHEY and CDR2 is SMNVEV (reference sequence). V gave up 6 bases and J gave up 0 bases, with 13 bases separating them. This CDR3 spans 15 amino acids. In DNA form, the CDR3 reads TGTGCCAGCAGCCTCGGACAGCATAGCACAGATACGCAGTATTTT. It yields the protein CASSLGQHSTDTQYF.

The chain carries TRBV9 and TRBJ2-1; possibly TRBD2 for D (6 bases). Between the trimmed V and J ends, which lost 0 bases and 1 base, there was a span of 8 bases. Germline lookup yields CDR1 SGDLS and CDR2 YYNGEE. The length of the CDR3 is 15 residues. DNA for the CDR3: TGTGCCAGCAGCGTAGACGCGGGATCCTACAATGAGCAGTTCTTC. Translating gives CASSVDAGSYNEQFF.

V gene TRBV5-6 combines with J gene TRBJ2-2; 15 bases map to TRBD2. CDR1 and CDR2 from the germline V gene are SGHDT and YYEEEE. This CDR3 has 15 residues. Trimming cost V 2 bases and J 11 bases; bases outside gene matches: 4. CDR3 residues: CASSFGTSGRTELFF. CDR3 nucleotide sequence: TGTGCCAGCAGCTTCGGGACTAGCGGGAGGACTGAGCTGTTTTTT.

The chain joins TRBV23-1 to TRBJ1-4; D is ambiguous. TRBV23-1 is an open reading frame, and its role is uncertain. V lost 5 bases and J 5 bases, leaving 15 bases between the germline ends. This CDR3 contains 15 residues. For the CDR3, the DNA is TGCGCCAGCAGTATGAACGCCCCTCGGAATGAAAAACTGTTTTTT. This gives the protein CASSMNAPRNEKLFF.

This sequence joins TRBV5-5 and TRBJ2-5, with a possible D match to TRBD2 (6 bases). The V gene's germline CDR1 is SGHKS and CDR2 YYEKEE (reference sequence). The CDR3 is made up of 15 amino acids. The ends were cut back, 4 bases at V and 5 bases at J, with 18 bases in the middle. The CDR3 nucleotides read TGTGCCAGCAGCCCTGATAGCGGAGTCGGGGAGACCCAGTACTTC. This gives the protein CASSPDSGVGETQYF.

The chain has TRBV11-2 and TRBJ1-1, with 7 bases identical to TRBD1. The CDR3 is 13 amino acids. CDR1 and CDR2 from the germline V gene are SGHAT and FQNNGV. J lost 5 bases, V lost 4 bases, and 4 bases had no gene match. The CDR3 is CASSSTGRTEAFF. The DNA of the CDR3 is TGTGCCAGCAGCTCGACAGGGCGAACTGAAGCTTTCTTT. The variable domain in full, completed from reference TRBV11-2 and TRBJ1-1, reads EAGVAQSPRYKIIEKRQSVAFWCNPISGHATLYWYQQILGQGPKLLIQFQNNGVVDDSQLPKDRFSAERLKGVDSTLKIQPAKLEDSAVYLCASSSTGRTEAFFGQGTRLTVV.

The chain links TRBV6-1 to TRBJ2-3; the D gene is possibly TRBD1 (6 bases). Germline CDR1 reads MNHNS; CDR2 reads SASEGT. V dropped 6 bases and J dropped 2 bases, with 15 bases sitting between them. The CDR3 contains 15 residues. In DNA form, the CDR3 reads TGTGCCAGCAGCGCGACGACAGGAGCCACAGATACGCAGTATTTT. Its translation is CASSATTGATDTQYF.